This T cell receptor (beta chain) was sequenced during a study of tumour-infiltrating T cells in Burkitt lymphoma. For the study at large: All epidemiological Burkitt lymphoma subtypes were represented in the cohort. Productive clonality predicted overall and progression-free survival.

A note on this clone: Its antigen is unknown.

Assay: immunoSEQ multiplex PCR; the TCRdb copy retains only in-frame clones and omits some. The data show 2,600 or so clones, 20% to 30% seen once. Points from the study as a whole: Many Burkitt lymphoma patients shared several public clonotypes.

Germline lookup yields CDR1 SQVTM and CDR2 ANQGSEA. V lost 4 bases, J lost 8 bases, and 4 bases stayed unmatched. The CDR3 runs 11 residues. The receptor's source is a human donor with relapsed Burkitt lymphoma. Some clones in this sample may be carry-over from other donors' samples. The sequencing sample was made of tumor tissue from a relapse. The J gene is TRBJ1-2, the V gene TRBV29-1; TRBD1 aligns across 7 bases. CDR3 in DNA: TGCAGCGTTGGACAGGGTGAAGGCTACACCTTC. Translating gives CSVGQGEGYTF.